This T cell receptor (beta chain) appears in the sequencing data of a study of blood T cell repertoires in COVID-19. Study-wide context: Both acute and convalescent COVID-19 samples were obtained from the United States, Italy and Spain. T cells, B-cell-depleted T cells, or PBMCs supplied cDNA or gDNA.

Per germline, CDR1 MNHEY and CDR2 SVGAGI. Trimming removed 8 bases from V and 8 bases from J, with 21 bases in between. This CDR3 is 14 amino acids long. Per the original methods: Amplification of reference gene primers was used by the study to estimate nucleated cell counts. Libraries were prepared by immunoSEQ multiplex PCR; TCRdb keeps only in-frame clonotypes and omits some of them. The DNA gave D and trimming, while V, J and clone size come from that table. In the table there are about 190,000 clones, about 85% of which are singletons. Sample: peripheral blood. This TCR derives from a man aged 55 to 69 with active or convalescent COVID-19. V and J are TRBV6-5 and TRBJ1-1, with D maybe TRBD1 (6 bases). DNA for the CDR3: TGTGCCAGCTGGATTACAGGGCTATCGGAGGAAGCTTTCTTT. Its protein product is CASWITGLSEEAFF.